This TCR beta chain was retrieved from a study of CD8+ T cells in alopecia areata. Study findings and constraints: In scalp samples, resident alphabeta T cells of normal skin are also sequenced. Across lesional scalp, and particularly alopecia totalis/universalis, clonality surpassed that of normal scalp.

Isolation of CD4+ and CD8+ T cells from PBMCs was achieved by sorting. Of note for this clone: Its antigen is as yet unknown.

The CDR3 spans 14 residues. Germline V CDR1 and CDR2: SGHDN, FVKESK. Deletions cut 1 base from V and 9 bases from J, with 16 bases between. Reverse transcription of extracted RNA yielded cDNA, which provided the sequencing template. The repertoire was sequenced with immunoSEQ multiplex PCR; TCRdb's copy has only in-frame clones and lacks some. This sample has roughly 150,000 clones, with 50% to 65% found just once. Sequenced material: CD4+ T cells sorted from blood. V and J are TRBV14 and TRBJ2-7; no definite D call. This TCR was sampled from a human donor in good health. This CDR3 reads CASSQGPILRGQYF. Written as DNA, the CDR3 is TGTGCCAGCAGCCAAGGACCGATTCTACGTGGGCAGTACTTC. The full variable domain, with the rest looked up from reference TRBV14 and TRBJ2-7, is EAGVTQFPSHSVIEKGQTVTLRCDPISGHDNLYWYRRVMGKEIKFLLHFVKESKQDESGMPNNRFLAERTGGTYSTLKVQPAELEDSGVYFCASSQGPILRGQYFGPGTRLTVT.